This record looks at one T cell receptor (beta chain) sequence and its context. Its target antigen remains unknown. Base qualities are not provided; no much larger clone lies one nucleotide away. This entry is derived from a study of response to subunit inactivated influenza vaccine (dated by TCRdb to 2017 to 2018). As for the study more broadly: Deep quantitative T cell receptor repertoire profiling was used in the study to track responses to a trivalent subunit inactivated influenza vaccine.

Here is what the overall study found, with its caveats: According to the authors, only a limited number of new T cells may be recruited by each seasonal influenza vaccination.

The library was generated by RT-PCR. The run used an Illumina HiSeq 2500. TCRdb ran its own pipeline on the public reads, namely fastp trimming at Q25 and MiXCR clone calling, and kept in-frame beta chains. Each CDR3 protein gets just one entry, which takes the most common genes and DNA from the rows behind it. For this sample there are around 480,000 distinct CDR3 sequences; about 15% appear just once. Approximately 3% of the sample goes to the ten largest clones. Relative to germline, V is 1 base shorter and J is 7 bases shorter, with 8 bases between their ends. The CDR3 numbers 14 residues from cysteine through phenylalanine. The sequence is cut down to CDR3 DNA, 42 bases in frame from base 1. For CDR1 and CDR2, the germline V gene (reference sequence) lists SEHNR and FQNEAQ.

The sequences come from CD4+ T cells sorted from PBMCs, collected around 25 months after vaccination. The receptor comes from a man aged 50 to 75 who received an inactivated influenza vaccine. Donor details come from another sample of the same person, matched by shared clones. The receptor chain draws on TRBV7-9 and TRBJ1-6; there is no confident call for the D gene. The bases are TGTGCCAGCAGCTTAGGCCAGCGGAATTCACCCCTCCACTTT. This gives the protein CASSLGQRNSPLHF. Joined to the reference TRBV7-9 and TRBJ1-6 proteins, this CDR3 gives the full variable domain: DTGVSQNPRHKITKRGQNVTFRCDPISEHNRLYWYRQTLGQGPEFLTYFQNEAQLEKSRLLSDRFSAERPKGSFSTLEIQRTEQGDSAMYLCASSLGQRNSPLHFGNGTRLTVT.